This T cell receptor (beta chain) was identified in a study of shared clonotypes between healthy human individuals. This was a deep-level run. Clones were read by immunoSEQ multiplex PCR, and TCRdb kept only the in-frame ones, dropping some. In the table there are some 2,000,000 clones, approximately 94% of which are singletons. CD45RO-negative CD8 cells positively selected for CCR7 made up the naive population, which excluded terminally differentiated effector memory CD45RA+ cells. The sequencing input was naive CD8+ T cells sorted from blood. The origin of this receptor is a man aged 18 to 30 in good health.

The CDR3 DNA reads as TGTGCCAGCAGCCCCGGGACAGGGAGCTACACCGGGGAGCTGTTTTTT. Protein sequence: CASSPGTGSYTGELFF. The chain couples TRBV13 to TRBJ2-2, with 9 bases fitting TRBD1. J gave up 3 bases and V 5 bases, and 7 bases lay outside the gene matches. Looked up from germline, CDR1 is PRHDT and CDR2 is FYEKMQ (reference sequence). The CDR3 loop spans 16 amino acids.